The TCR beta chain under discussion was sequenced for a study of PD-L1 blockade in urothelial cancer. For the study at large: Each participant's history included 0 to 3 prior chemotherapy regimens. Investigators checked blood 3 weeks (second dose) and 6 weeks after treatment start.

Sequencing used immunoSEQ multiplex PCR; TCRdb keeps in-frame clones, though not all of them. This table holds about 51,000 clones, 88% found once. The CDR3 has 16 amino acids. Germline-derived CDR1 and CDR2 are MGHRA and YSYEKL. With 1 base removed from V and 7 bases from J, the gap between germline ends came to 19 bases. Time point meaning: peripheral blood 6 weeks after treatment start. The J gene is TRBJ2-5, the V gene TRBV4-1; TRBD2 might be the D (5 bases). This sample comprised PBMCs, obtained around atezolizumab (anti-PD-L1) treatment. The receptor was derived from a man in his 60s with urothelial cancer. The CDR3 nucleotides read TGCGCCAGCAGCCAAGCCCAGGCCGGACCCGAGGGGACCCAGTACTTC. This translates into CASSQAQAGPEGTQYF.